This T cell receptor beta chain was sequenced during a study of T cell responses to AZD1222 COVID-19 vaccine. Repertoires were generated with immunoSEQ multiplex PCR, while TCRdb's copy carries only in-frame clones and drops some. Among roughly 120,000 clones, approximately 85% were seen once, and the ten largest hold over 5.5%. The CDR3 totals 18 residues. The germline gives CDR1 LGHNA, CDR2 YNFKEQ. J gave up 1 base and V 2 bases, and 8 bases lay outside the gene matches. The material was peripheral blood, obtained on day 0 of AZD1222 vaccination. This receptor was obtained from an adult in good health. The chain employs TRBV4-2 and TRBJ2-7; the match to TRBD2 covers 13 bases. This CDR3 is CASSQRRLAGGESYEQYF. In nucleotides, the CDR3 is TGTGCCAGCAGCCAACGGAGACTAGCGGGGGGAGAATCCTACGAGCAGTACTTC.